One sample yielded the 23 T cell receptor beta chains listed below, sequenced in a study of blood T cell repertoires in COVID-19. Some clones are missing from TCRdb's copy, which holds only in-frame ones; the method was immunoSEQ multiplex PCR. This table has 75,000 to 95,000 clones, around 85% appearing once. Sequenced: peripheral blood. These receptors all stem from a woman between 55 and 75 years old with COVID-19, enrolled during active disease.

The V and J genes are TRBV7-9 and TRBJ1-2; maybe TRBD1 (6 bases). Trimming removed 6 bases at V and 3 bases at J, with 14 bases between. CDR1 SEHNR and CDR2 FQNEAQ come from the germline V gene (reference sequence). The CDR3 runs to 14 residues. In DNA form, the CDR3 reads TGTGCCAGCAGAGAACAGGGCATTGACTATGGCTACACCTTC. Translating gives CASREQGIDYGYTF.

The chain joins TRBV6-5 to TRBJ1-5; TRBD1 aligns across 7 bases. The V segment lost 6 bases and the J segment 5 bases; nucleotides outside the gene matches: 4. In germline, CDR1 is MNHEY, CDR2 SVGAGI. This CDR3 comprises 13 residues. The CDR3 region has the DNA TGTGCCAGCAGCCAAGACAGGGATCAGCCCCAGCATTTT. Amino acids: CASSQDRDQPQHF.

The chain recombines TRBV5-8 with TRBJ2-5; 7 nucleotides line up with TRBD2. CDR1 SGHTS and CDR2 YDEGEE come from the germline V gene. The CDR3 consists of 16 residues. The trim removed 6 bases at V and 2 bases at J, leaving 13 bases unmatched. CDR3 in amino acids: CASTLLGGVDQETQYF. The CDR3 nucleotides read TGTGCCAGCACCCTGTTGGGGGGGGTCGATCAAGAGACCCAGTACTTC.

V and J are TRBV27 and TRBJ1-2; tentative D call: TRBD1 (6 bases). In germline, CDR1 is MNHEY, CDR2 SMNVEV (reference sequence). This CDR3 region has 16 residues. V was cut by 8 bases and J by 4 bases, with 23 bases left in between. The DNA of the CDR3 is TGTGCCAGCTCTACAGTACAGGGCTCCGACCCCTATGGCTACACCTTC. Its protein product is CASSTVQGSDPYGYTF.

V and J are TRBV28 and TRBJ2-7; TRBD1 matches 9 bases. The CDR3 consists of 14 residues. Trimming at V came to 5 bases and at J to 2 bases, leaving 4 bases not matched to a gene. Germline V gene lookup returns CDR1 MDHEN and CDR2 SYDVKM. The chain's CDR3 is CASSLTGGTYEQYF. In DNA form, the CDR3 reads TGTGCCAGCAGTCTCACAGGGGGCACCTACGAGCAGTACTTC.

This chain links TRBV6-5 with TRBJ2-7, with D hard to call. Looked up from germline, CDR1 is MNHEY and CDR2 is SVGAGI. Trimming left V 4 bases short and J 3 bases short, with 7 bases between. The length of the CDR3 is 12 residues. The CDR3 spells CASSSLFYEQYF. CDR3 coding DNA: TGTGCCAGCAGTTCACTATTCTACGAGCAGTACTTC.

The rearrangement joins TRBV9 to TRBJ1-1; 10 nucleotides align to TRBD1. Per the germline V gene, CDR1 is SGDLS and CDR2 is YYNGEE. Germline trimming cut 0 bases from V and 5 bases from J; bases unmatched to any gene: 7. The CDR3 runs 16 residues. CDR3 nucleotide sequence: TGTGCCAGCAGCGTAGGCCCGGGACAGGGGAATACTGAAGCTTTCTTT. This codes for CASSVGPGQGNTEAFF. The whole variable domain, remainder taken from reference TRBV9 and TRBJ1-1, is DSGVTQTPKHLITATGQRVTLRCSPRSGDLSVYWYQQSLDQGLQFLIQYYNGEERAKGNILERFSAQQFPDLHSELNLSSLELGDSALYFCASSVGPGQGNTEAFFGQGTRLTVV.

The chain uses TRBV9 and TRBJ2-7, with 7 positions matching TRBD1. CDR3 size: 11 residues. CDR1 SGDLS and CDR2 YYNGEE come from the germline V gene. V lost 7 bases to trimming and J lost 3 bases; unmatched junction nucleotides: 1. The CDR3 spells CASGTDYEQYF. In nucleotides, the CDR3 is TGTGCCAGCGGGACAGACTACGAGCAGTACTTC. Full variable domain (rest looked up from reference TRBV9 and TRBJ2-7): DSGVTQTPKHLITATGQRVTLRCSPRSGDLSVYWYQQSLDQGLQFLIQYYNGEERAKGNILERFSAQQFPDLHSELNLSSLELGDSALYFCASGTDYEQYFGPGTRLTVT.

The V and J genes are TRBV19 and TRBJ2-3; 12 bases are a match to TRBD2. CDR1 and CDR2 (germline): LNHDA, SQIVND (reference sequence). The J segment lost 1 base and the V segment lost 5 bases, leaving 4 bases of the junction unmatched. The length of the CDR3 is 16 residues. CDR3 DNA: TGTGCCAGTAGTTCCCGACTAGCGGGGGGCACAGATACGCAGTATTTT. It codes for CASSSRLAGGTDTQYF.

The chain joins TRBV19 to TRBJ1-6, with 7 bases identical to TRBD1. This CDR3 has 14 residues. Germline values: CDR1 LNHDA, CDR2 SQIVND (reference sequence). The J segment lost 7 bases and the V segment lost 6 bases, leaving 6 bases of the junction unmatched. As DNA, the CDR3 is TGTGCCAGTAGCCCTACAGGGGAGAATTCACCCCTCCACTTT. The encoded protein is CASSPTGENSPLHF.

This clone showed up just once. DNA of the CDR3: TGTGCCAGCAGCCTAGTATCAGGGGGGAATGAGCAGTTCTTC. Protein sequence: CASSLVSGGNEQFF. This chain joins TRBV7-3 and TRBJ2-1; TRBD1 is a possible D gene (7 bases). V was pared by 5 bases and J by 7 bases, with 15 bases between. This CDR3 has 14 residues. Looked up from germline, CDR1 is SGHTA and CDR2 is FQGTGA. The full variable domain, in which reference TRBV7-3 and TRBJ2-1 provide the parts outside the CDR3, is GAGVSQTPSNKVTEKGKYVELRCDPISGHTALYWYRQSLGQGPEFLIYFQGTGAADDSGLPNDRFFAVRPEGSVSTLKIQRTERGDSAVYLCASSLVSGGNEQFFGPGTRLTVL.

The chain carries TRBV6-2 or TRBV6-3 and TRBJ2-1; 7 nucleotides agree with TRBD2. The V gene end was trimmed by 5 bases and the J gene end by 7 bases; junction bases not matched to a gene: 17. CDR3 length: 17 amino acids. In germline, CDR1 is MNHEY, CDR2 SVGEGT. The CDR3 DNA is TGTGCCAGCAGTCTTACTACTAGCGTGGGGGGTAAAAATGAGCAGTTCTTC. Encoded protein: CASSLTTSVGGKNEQFF.

V usage is TRBV5-1 and J usage is TRBJ1-2; D possibly corresponds to TRBD1 (5 bases). This CDR3 spans 15 amino acids. Germline V gives CDR1 SGHRS, CDR2 YFSETQ. Deletions cut 0 bases from V and 5 bases from J, with 14 bases between. The CDR3 here is CASSLEVGTRYGYTF. The CDR3 coding sequence is TGCGCCAGCAGCTTGGAGGTGGGGACTAGGTATGGCTACACCTTC.

The chain employs TRBV6-5 and TRBJ2-5; possible D gene TRBD1, 5 bases. The CDR3 length is 13 residues. Germline-derived CDR1 and CDR2 are MNHEY and SVGAGI. Trimming took off 6 bases at V and 4 bases at J, with 12 bases between the two ends. In nucleotides, the CDR3 is TGTGCCAGCAGAGGGGCAGGGTTAGAGACCCAGTACTTC. It yields the protein CASRGAGLETQYF.

This clone was detected once. The V and J genes are TRBV19 and TRBJ1-4; TRBD1 might be the D (6 bases). Trimming pared 3 bases from V and 2 bases from J, leaving 10 bases between. In germline, CDR1 is LNHDA, CDR2 SQIVND (reference sequence). The CDR3 length is 15 residues. The CDR3 loop reads CASSIGGGTNEKLFF. The CDR3 nucleotides read TGTGCCAGTAGTATTGGGGGGGGCACTAATGAAAAACTGTTTTTT.

The V and J genes are TRBV7-6 and TRBJ2-5; possibly TRBD1 for D (6 bases). Trimming removed 1 base from V and 5 bases from J, with 14 bases in between. The CDR3 has 15 amino acids. Germline V gene data show CDR1 as SGHVS and CDR2 as FNYEAQ. The CDR3 here is CASSLVPQGLETQYF. CDR3 in DNA: TGTGCCAGCAGCTTAGTGCCCCAGGGGCTGGAGACCCAGTACTTC.

The chain links TRBV29-1 to TRBJ2-7; the match to TRBD1 covers 9 bases. V lost 7 bases and J lost 5; bases outside the gene matches: 6. The CDR3 is 12 residues long. From germline, CDR1 is SQVTM and CDR2 ANQGSEA. DNA of the CDR3: TGCAGCGCTCGACGGACAGGGGACGAGCAGTACTTC. It codes for CSARRTGDEQYF.

Points on this clone: The same CDR3 also results from other DNA sequences found in this sample. This chain uses TRBV18 with TRBJ2-1; 7 bases agree with TRBD1. This CDR3 is built from 13 residues. V gave up 3 bases and J gave up 5 bases; unmatched junction bases: 1. The germline V gene has CDR1 KGHSH and CDR2 LQKENI. CDR3 in amino acids: CASSPGQDNEQFF. In nucleotides, the CDR3 is TGTGCCAGCTCACCTGGACAGGACAATGAGCAGTTCTTC.

The gene calls are TRBV7-9 and TRBJ1-1; 10 bases map to TRBD1. The CDR3 consists of 15 residues. With V trimmed by 5 bases and J by 3 bases, 6 bases remained unmatched. Germline assignment: CDR1 SEHNR and CDR2 FQNEAQ (reference sequence). CDR3 nucleotides: TGTGCCAGCAGCGGTTTTGGGACAGGGGACACTGAAGCTTTCTTT. Translation: CASSGFGTGDTEAFF. Full variable domain (rest looked up from reference TRBV7-9 and TRBJ1-1): DTGVSQNPRHKITKRGQNVTFRCDPISEHNRLYWYRQTLGQGPEFLTYFQNEAQLEKSRLLSDRFSAERPKGSFSTLEIQRTEQGDSAMYLCASSGFGTGDTEAFFGQGTRLTVV.

This clone was found a few times. This sequence joins TRBV20-1 and TRBJ1-3; no clear D. This CDR3 spans 13 amino acids. V was trimmed by 3 bases and J by 1 base, leaving 7 bases between them. CDR1 DFQATT and CDR2 SNEGSKA come from the germline V gene (reference sequence). The CDR3 DNA is TGCAGTGCTAGTCTCTTTTCTGGAAACACCATATATTTT. Residues: CSASLFSGNTIYF.

J is TRBJ1-1 and V is TRBV19, with unresolved D. The CDR3 spans 16 residues. Germline-derived CDR1 and CDR2 are LNHDA and SQIVND (reference sequence). V was shortened by 10 bases and J by 3 bases, with 24 bases between the two germline ends. The CDR3 sequence: CATRPLGRPRDTEAFF. CDR3 coding DNA: TGTGCCACTAGACCTCTGGGGAGACCCCGGGACACTGAAGCTTTCTTT.

The chain combines TRBV18 with TRBJ1-5; D not certain. This CDR3 has 14 amino acids. The V and J ends lost 3 bases and 1 base respectively, with 7 bases between them. Germline CDR1 and CDR2: KGHSH and LQKENI. CDR3 in DNA: TGTGCCAGCTCACCCGGGTTGAGCAATCAGCCCCAGCATTTT. It codes for CASSPGLSNQPQHF.

J is TRBJ2-1 and V is TRBV7-8; 8 nucleotides line up with TRBD2. The CDR3 has 15 residues. The V gene end was trimmed by 5 bases and the J gene end by 6 bases; junction bases not matched to a gene: 9. CDR1 and CDR2 (germline): SGHVS, FQNEAQ. The DNA of the CDR3 is TGTGCCAGCAGCACGCGGGGGGTTAGGGTCAATGAGCAGTTCTTC. Its translation is CASSTRGVRVNEQFF.